This T cell receptor beta chain was found in a study of human T cells and chemical hapten exposure. About the research overall: Small discrepancies in pooled library volume mainly accounted for the varying TCR yields per sample. Study-level findings and limits: The formation of large CDR3 similarity clusters by expanded TCRs significantly exceeded that of controls.

To note about this clonotype: Antigen unknown.

The time point is: pre-sensitization, week 0. The treatment here: therapeutic diphenylcyclopropenone sensitization with weekly scalp DPC. The library labeled individual cDNA molecules by adding unique molecular identifiers to them. Authors' analysis steps: Samples contained a median of approximately 100,000 TCRs, with a range of about 20,000 to 750,000. MiXCR, applied by TCRdb to the RACE reads, yields one record per CDR3 protein. TCRdb assigned the V and J calls; the authors' analysis was not used. The profile shows 350,000 to 450,000 distinct CDR3 sequences, 4.5% to 6% of them singletons. This material consisted of whole blood, taken in connection with sensitization to the hapten diphenylcyclopropenone (DPC). The TCR sequence derives from a woman aged 45-65 years with alopecia areata. Some clones in this sample may be carry-over from other donors' samples.

The CDR3 here is CASRRILRNTEAFF. The CDR3 nucleotides are TGTGCCAGCAGGAGGATCTTGAGGAACACTGAAGCTTTCTTT. The rearrangement links TRBV2 to TRBJ1-1; D gene unclear. The CDR3 runs 14 residues. Trimming pared 6 bases from V and 1 base from J, leaving 12 bases between. Germline V gene data show CDR1 as SNHLY and CDR2 as FYNNEI.